This entry lists 17 T cell receptor beta chains sequenced from one sample in a study of human T cells and chemical hapten exposure. Total RNA came from unfractionated whole blood. TCRdb redid the calling of the 5' RACE reads with MiXCR, one entry per CDR3 protein. The profile shows 100,000 to 120,000 distinct CDR3 sequences, approximately 19% of them singletons. The receptors were sampled from a human donor in good health.

The chain joins TRBV5-4 to TRBJ1-4, with a possible D match to TRBD1 (5 bases). V was shortened by 0 bases and J by 7 bases, with 10 bases between the two germline ends. Germline values: CDR1 SGHNT, CDR2 YYREEE (reference sequence). The CDR3 has 14 amino acids. CDR3 amino acids: CASSLAGTVEKLFF. The CDR3 DNA reads TGTGCCAGCAGCTTGGCCGGGACCGTTGAAAAACTGTTTTTT. The full variable domain, rest sourced from reference TRBV5-4 and TRBJ1-4, is ETGVTQSPTHLIKTRGQQVTLRCSSQSGHNTVSWYQQALGQGPQFIFQYYREEENGRGNFPPRFSGLQFPNYSSELNVNALELDDSALYLCASSLAGTVEKLFFGSGTQLSVL.

The sample holds a few counts of this clonotype. The chain has TRBV12-3 or TRBV12-4 and TRBJ2-3; TRBD1 matches at 8 bases. V gave up 4 bases and J gave up 4 bases; unmatched junction bases: 10. The CDR3 runs to 16 residues. The CDR3 spells CASSSWTGQGADTQYF. The CDR3 DNA reads TGTGCCAGCAGTTCTTGGACAGGGCAGGGGGCAGATACGCAGTATTTT.

This chain connects TRBV9 to TRBJ2-7, with a tentative D call TRBD2 (6 bases). Trimming removed 4 bases at V and 2 bases at J, with 10 bases between. Germline V gene sequence: CDR1 SGDLS, CDR2 YYNGEE. This CDR3 spans 13 amino acids. CDR3: CASSPRLAYEQYF. Here the CDR3 DNA reads TGTGCCAGCAGCCCTCGACTAGCCTACGAGCAGTACTTC.

This chain joins TRBV9 and TRBJ2-6; no definite D call. Germline V lookup: CDR1 SGDLS, CDR2 YYNGEE. V gave up 0 bases and J gave up 1 base, with 8 bases separating them. The length of the CDR3 is 16 residues. The CDR3 nucleotides are TGTGCCAGCAGCGTAGGTTACAGATCTGGGGCCAACGTCCTGACTTTC. It is translated as CASSVGYRSGANVLTF.

Turning to this clonotype: The germline gene is not matched at one end of the junction; a read error may be the cause. The chain recombines TRBV7-9 with TRBJ1-5; D is perhaps TRBD1 (6 bases). The CDR3 sequence is 15 residues long. Germline V CDR1 and CDR2: SEHNR, FQNEAQ (reference sequence). CDR3 nucleotide sequence: TGTGCCAGCAGCCGTGGGACAACGAGCAATCAGCCCCAGAATTTT. Its translation: CASSRGTTSNQPQNF. Drawing the rest from reference TRBV7-9 and TRBJ1-5, the complete variable domain is DTGVSQNPRHKITKRGQNVTFRCDPISEHNRLYWYRQTLGQGPEFLTYFQNEAQLEKSRLLSDRFSAERPKGSFSTLEIQRTEQGDSAMYLCASSRGTTSNQPQNFGDGTRLSIL.

This clonotype showed up just a few times. The J gene is TRBJ2-7, the V gene TRBV7-6, with 11 bases aligning to TRBD1. After removal of 2 bases from V and 6 bases from J, the junction contained 3 bases not matched to a gene. Germline lookup yields CDR1 SGHVS and CDR2 FNYEAQ. The length of the CDR3 is 14 residues. CDR3 loop: CASSLRTGGPEQYF. DNA for the CDR3: TGTGCCAGCAGCTTAAGGACAGGGGGCCCCGAGCAGTACTTC.

This clonotype appeared a few times. This sequence joins TRBV5-1 and TRBJ2-5; TRBD2 matches at 10 bases. The germline gives CDR1 SGHRS, CDR2 YFSETQ. Unmatched junction bases numbered 5, after V lost 0 bases and J lost 3 bases. The CDR3 extends over 16 amino acids. CDR3 in amino acids: CASSLGLGLAEETQYF. In nucleotides, the CDR3 is TGCGCCAGCAGCTTGGGACTCGGACTAGCGGAAGAGACCCAGTACTTC.

This clonotype was picked up a small number of times. V usage is TRBV2 and J usage is TRBJ2-5, with unresolved D. The CDR3 has 10 amino acids. The V and J ends lost 1 base and 7 bases respectively, with 1 base between them. Germline CDR1 SNHLY, CDR2 FYNNEI. CDR3 region: CASSEVTQYF. The CDR3, as DNA: TGTGCCAGCAGTGAAGTGACCCAGTACTTC. Full variable domain (rest looked up from reference TRBV2 and TRBJ2-5): EPEVTQTPSHQVTQMGQEVILRCVPISNHLYFYWYRQILGQKVEFLVSFYNNEISEKSEIFDDQFSVERPDGSNFTLKIRSTKLEDSAMYFCASSEVTQYFGPGTRLLVL.

CDR3 DNA sequence: TGTGCCAGCAGTGCAGACAGGGCTCTCTACTATGGCTACACCTTC. It is translated as CASSADRALYYGYTF. The chain joins TRBV6-5 to TRBJ1-2, with 7 bases lining up with TRBD1. CDR3 length equals 15 residues. Germline CDR1 is MNHEY and CDR2 is SVGAGI. With 5 bases clipped from V and 3 bases from J, the junction kept 9 bases outside the gene matches.

This clonotype was counted a few times. The rearrangement links TRBV4-1 to TRBJ1-5, with TRBD1 as a possible D gene (5 bases). The V end was cut by 0 bases, the J end by 3 bases, with 18 bases between. This CDR3 has 18 residues. Germline V gives CDR1 MGHRA, CDR2 YSYEKL. CDR3 protein: CASSQDQGLGPTNQPQHF. The CDR3 DNA sequence: TGCGCCAGCAGCCAAGACCAGGGTCTGGGGCCTACCAATCAGCCCCAGCATTTT.

This clonotype was detected only a few times. This sequence joins TRBV24-1 and TRBJ1-5, with D unresolved. The CDR3 has 12 amino acids. Trimming took 4 bases from V and 3 from J, leaving 3 bases between them. Germline CDR1 is KGHDR and CDR2 is SFDVKD. CDR3 loop: CATSEHNQPQHF. In DNA, the CDR3 is TGTGCCACCAGTGAACACAATCAGCCCCAGCATTTT.

The chain couples TRBV29-1 to TRBJ2-1; no definite D call. The CDR3 runs 14 residues. V lost 0 bases and J lost 10, with 16 bases in between. Germline lookup yields CDR1 SQVTM and CDR2 ANQGSEA. As DNA, the CDR3 is TGCAGCGTTGAAGATCGAATTTCGGCCTACGAGCAGTTCTTC. Its translation is CSVEDRISAYEQFF.

This clonotype was found many times. The CDR3 is CSAGDETQYF. CDR3 bases: TGCAGCGCCGGGGATGAGACCCAGTACTTC. This chain joins TRBV29-1 and TRBJ2-5; D perhaps matches TRBD2 (5 bases). With 7 bases removed from V and 5 bases from J, the gap between germline ends came to 8 bases. CDR1 is SQVTM, CDR2 ANQGSEA, per germline. CDR3 size: 10 residues.

Ten or more counts support this clonotype. The gene calls are TRBV11-2 and TRBJ2-3, with D unresolved. The V gene's germline CDR1 is SGHAT and CDR2 FQNNGV. The CDR3 sequence is 15 residues long. Between the trimmed V and J ends, which lost 2 bases and 0 bases, there was a span of 9 bases. Here the CDR3 reads CASSLQPKSTDTQYF. The CDR3 bases are TGTGCCAGCAGCTTACAGCCGAAGAGCACAGATACGCAGTATTTT.

This clonotype showed up just a few times. The gene calls are TRBV20-1 and TRBJ2-1; 16 bases align to TRBD2. Looked up from germline, CDR1 is DFQATT and CDR2 is SNEGSKA (reference sequence). This CDR3 is built from 17 residues. V was clipped by 3 bases and J by 4 bases; unmatched bases: 6. This CDR3 reads CSARGTSGRAWYNEQFF. The DNA of the CDR3 is TGCAGTGCTAGGGGGACTAGCGGGAGGGCCTGGTACAATGAGCAGTTCTTC.

This sequence joins TRBV29-1 and TRBJ2-7; tentative D call: TRBD2 (5 bases). The CDR3 sequence is 12 residues long. Germline V gene data show CDR1 as SQVTM and CDR2 as ANQGSEA. V was pared by 4 bases and J by 2 bases, with 9 bases between. DNA of the CDR3: TGCAGCGTTGCGAGAGGGCCCTACGAGCAGTACTTC. Its protein is CSVARGPYEQYF.

CDR3 region: CSARDIGGLGETQYF. In DNA form, the CDR3 reads TGCAGTGCTAGAGATATAGGGGGCCTAGGGGAGACCCAGTACTTC. The rearrangement links TRBV20-1 to TRBJ2-5, with TRBD1 matching over 7 bases. Losses at the gene ends were 0 bases for V and 5 bases for J; bases not matched to a gene: 9. Per the germline V gene, CDR1 is DFQATT and CDR2 is SNEGSKA (reference sequence). The CDR3 is 15 amino acids.